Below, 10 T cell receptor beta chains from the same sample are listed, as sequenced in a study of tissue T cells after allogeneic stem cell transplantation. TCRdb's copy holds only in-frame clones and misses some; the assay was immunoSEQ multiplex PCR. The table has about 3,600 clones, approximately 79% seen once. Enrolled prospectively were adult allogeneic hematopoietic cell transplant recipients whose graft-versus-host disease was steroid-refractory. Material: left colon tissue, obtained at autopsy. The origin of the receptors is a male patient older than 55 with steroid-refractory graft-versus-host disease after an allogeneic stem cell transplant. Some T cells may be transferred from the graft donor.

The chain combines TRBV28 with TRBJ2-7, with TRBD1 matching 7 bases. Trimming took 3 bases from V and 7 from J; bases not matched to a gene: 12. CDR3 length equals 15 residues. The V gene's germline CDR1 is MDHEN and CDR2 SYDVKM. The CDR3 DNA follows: TGTGCCAGCAGTTTCATTGGGACAGAGTCTGAGGAGCAGTACTTC. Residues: CASSFIGTESEEQYF.

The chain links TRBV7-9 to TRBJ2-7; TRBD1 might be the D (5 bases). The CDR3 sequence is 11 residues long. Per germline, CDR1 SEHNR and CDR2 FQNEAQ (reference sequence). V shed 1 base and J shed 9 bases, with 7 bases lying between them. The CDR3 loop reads CASSLETGQYF. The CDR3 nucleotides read TGTGCCAGCAGCTTAGAAACAGGGCAGTACTTC.

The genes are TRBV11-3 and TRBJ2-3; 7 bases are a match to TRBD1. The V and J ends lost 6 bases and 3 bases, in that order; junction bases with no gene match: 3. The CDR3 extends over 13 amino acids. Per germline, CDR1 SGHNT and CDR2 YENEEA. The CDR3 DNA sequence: TGTGCCAGCAGGGCGACAGGGACAGATACGCAGTATTTT. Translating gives CASRATGTDTQYF.

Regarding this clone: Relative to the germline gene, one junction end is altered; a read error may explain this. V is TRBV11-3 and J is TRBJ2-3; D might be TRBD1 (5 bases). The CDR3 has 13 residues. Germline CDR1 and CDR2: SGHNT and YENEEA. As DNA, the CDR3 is TGTGCCAGCAGCCAAACCCCAACTGGACACGCGAATTTT. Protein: CASSQTPTGHANF. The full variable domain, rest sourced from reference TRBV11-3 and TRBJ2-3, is EAGVVQSPRYKIIEKKQPVAFWCNPISGHNTLYWYLQNLGQGPELLIRYENEEAVDDSQLPKDRFSAERLKGVDSTLKIQPAELGDSAVYLCASSQTPTGHANFGPGTRLTVL.

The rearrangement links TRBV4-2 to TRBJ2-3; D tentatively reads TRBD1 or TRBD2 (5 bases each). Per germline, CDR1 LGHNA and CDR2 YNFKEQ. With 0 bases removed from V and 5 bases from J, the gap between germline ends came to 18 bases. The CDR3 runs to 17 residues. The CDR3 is CASSQDLRGGGGDTQYF. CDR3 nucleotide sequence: TGTGCCAGCAGCCAAGACCTCCGCGGTGGTGGGGGAGATACGCAGTATTTT.

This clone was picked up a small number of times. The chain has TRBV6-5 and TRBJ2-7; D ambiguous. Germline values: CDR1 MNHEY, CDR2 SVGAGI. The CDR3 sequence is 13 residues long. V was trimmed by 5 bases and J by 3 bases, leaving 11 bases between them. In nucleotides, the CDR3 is TGTGCCAGCAGTCCCAGACCCTACTACGAGCAGTACTTC. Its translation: CASSPRPYYEQYF.

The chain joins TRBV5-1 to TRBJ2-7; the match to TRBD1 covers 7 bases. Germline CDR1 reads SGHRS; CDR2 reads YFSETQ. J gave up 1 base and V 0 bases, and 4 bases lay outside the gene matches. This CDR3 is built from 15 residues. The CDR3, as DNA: TGCGCCAGCAGCTTGGCACAGGGGACATCCTACGAGCAGTACTTC. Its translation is CASSLAQGTSYEQYF.

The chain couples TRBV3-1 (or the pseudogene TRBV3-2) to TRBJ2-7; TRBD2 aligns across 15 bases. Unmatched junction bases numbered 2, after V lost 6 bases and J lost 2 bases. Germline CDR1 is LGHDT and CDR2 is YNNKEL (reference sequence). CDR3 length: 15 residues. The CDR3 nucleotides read TGTGCCAGCAGTGGACTAGCGGGGGGGACCTACGAGCAGTACTTC. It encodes CASSGLAGGTYEQYF.

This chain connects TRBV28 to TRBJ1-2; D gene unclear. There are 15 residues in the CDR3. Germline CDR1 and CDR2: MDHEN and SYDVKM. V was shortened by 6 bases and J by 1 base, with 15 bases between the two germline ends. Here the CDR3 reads CASSPGYSRNYGYTF. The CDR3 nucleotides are TGTGCCAGCAGCCCCGGTTACTCTCGTAACTATGGCTACACCTTC.

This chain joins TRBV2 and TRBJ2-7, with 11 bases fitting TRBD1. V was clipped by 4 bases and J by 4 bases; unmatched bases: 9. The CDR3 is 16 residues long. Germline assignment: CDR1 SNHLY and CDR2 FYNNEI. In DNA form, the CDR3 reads TGTGCCAGCAGTGGAGGAGGGGACAGGGGGAAGTACGAGCAGTACTTC. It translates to CASSGGGDRGKYEQYF.